This is a list of T cell receptor beta chains from one sample in a study of cytomegalovirus exposure and HLA in healthy donors. Sequencing was performed with immunoSEQ multiplex PCR; in TCRdb, only in-frame clones are kept and a portion is missing. The sample includes around 100,000 clones, 65% to 85% of them seen just once. Sequencing input: PBMCs. The source of these receptors is a woman aged 60-75 years in good health and CMV-seropositive. CDR3s include the opening cysteine and the closing phenylalanine or tryptophan. The D gene is left open where the match is weak. The size of a clone is reported for some rows only, either as once, few or many, or as a class for expanded clones.

size | J | D | V | DNA | CDR3
. | TRBJ1-1 | TRBD1 | TRBV4-1 | TGCGCCAGCAGCCCAATCGGACAGGGGGCTCGGAAAGCTTTCTTT | CASSPIGQGARKAFF
. | TRBJ2-4 | . | TRBV11-3 | TGTGCCAGCAGCCCGGGAGACCACAAAAACATTCAGTACTTC | CASSPGDHKNIQYF
. | TRBJ2-1 | TRBD2 | TRBV29-1 | TGCAGCGTTCGCCGGACTAGCGGGAGAGGTGAGCAGTTCTTC | CSVRRTSGRGEQFF
. | TRBJ2-2 | TRBD1 | TRBV10-3 | TGTGCCATCAGTGCGGGACAGGGGGGAACCGGGGAGCTGTTTTTT | CAISAGQGGTGELFF
. | TRBJ2-3 | TRBD2 | TRBV9 | TGTGCCAGCAGCGTAGGTGGCGGGAGGGGGACAGATACGCAGTATTTT | CASSVGGGRGTDTQYF
. | TRBJ2-1 | TRBD1 | TRBV7-9 | TGTGCCAGCAGCTGGGGACAGCCAGGGGATGAGCAGTTCTTC | CASSWGQPGDEQFF
. | TRBJ1-4 | . | TRBV7-9 | TGTTCCAGCAGCCGTAAGAGTACCACAACTAATGAAAAACTGTTTTTT | CSSSRKSTTTNEKLFF
once | TRBJ2-7 | . | TRBV7-6 | TGTGCCAGCAGCAGTTACAGGGACCACGAGCAGTACTTC | CASSSYRDHEQYF
. | TRBJ1-5 | . | TRBV6-1 | . | CASSDWGEGSQPQNF
few | TRBJ1-1 | TRBD1 | TRBV7-9 | TGTGCCAGCAGTTATATGACAGGGCGGGGCTTTGAAGCTTTCTTT | CASSYMTGRGFEAFF
. | TRBJ2-7 | . | TRBV6-1 | TGTGCCAGCAGTGAATCCTCGTACGAGCAGTACTTC | CASSESSYEQYF
. | TRBJ1-1 | . | TRBV19 | TGTGCCAGTACCCCAGGTCGGGGGAACACTGAAGCTTTCTTT | CASTPGRGNTEAFF
. | TRBJ2-7 | . | TRBV27 | TGTGCCAGCAGGGGACACCCCTACGAGCAGTACTTC | CASRGHPYEQYF
. | TRBJ1-2 | . | TRBV30 | TGTGCCTGGAGTGTACGAATTAGCTATGGCTACACCTTC | CAWSVRISYGYTF
. | TRBJ2-4 | TRBD2 | TRBV5-5 | TGTGCCAGCAGCTTGGTGGCTAGCGGGAGGGCGCCGCAGTACTTC | CASSLVASGRAPQYF
. | TRBJ2-5 | . | TRBV6-5 | TGTGCCAGCAGTTACCAAGACTCGTACGAGACCCAGTACTTC | CASSYQDSYETQYF
few | TRBJ1-3 | . | TRBV6-1 | TGTGCCAGCAGTGAAATTAGAGGAAACACCATATATTTT | CASSEIRGNTIYF
. | TRBJ1-2 | TRBD1 | TRBV5-6 | TGTGCCAGCAGCTTGGCTGGACAGGACTCTGGCTACACCTTC | CASSLAGQDSGYTF
. | TRBJ1-6 | TRBD1 | TRBV7-3 | TGTGCCAGCAGCTCGGGACAGCGTAATTCACCCCTCCACTTT | CASSSGQRNSPLHF
. | TRBJ2-1 | . | TRBV11-2 | TGTGCCAGCAGCTCCCCGGAGTACGAGCAGTTCTTC | CASSSPEYEQFF
. | TRBJ1-5 | TRBD1 | TRBV30 | TGTGCCTGGAGACAGGGGACTAATCAGCCCCAGCATTTT | CAWRQGTNQPQHF
. | TRBJ1-5 | . | TRBV10-3 | TGTGCCACCCAAGGGACATTTAAGCCTGAGCCCCAGCATTTT | CATQGTFKPEPQHF
. | TRBJ2-7 | . | TRBV6-5 | TGTGCCAGCAGCCGAAAATGGGACATAGGGGGCGAGCAGTACTTC | CASSRKWDIGGEQYF
. | TRBJ2-1 | . | TRBV7-2 | TGTGCCAGCAGCTTCGGGTCTAGCAATGAGCAGTTCTTC | CASSFGSSNEQFF
. | TRBJ2-2 | . | TRBV9 | TGTGCCAGCAGCGTAGCCGGGGTCACCGGGGAGCTGTTTTTT | CASSVAGVTGELFF
. | TRBJ2-7 | TRBD2 | TRBV28 | TGTGCCAGCCGAGCGGGAGGACGATACGAGCAGTACTTC | CASRAGGRYEQYF
. | TRBJ2-5 | TRBD2 | TRBV4-1 | TGCGCCAGCAGCCAAAACGGACTAGCGGGAGAGACCCAGTACTTC | CASSQNGLAGETQYF
few | TRBJ1-5 | . | TRBV29-1 | TGCAGCGTTGATCGGCAGGGTAGGGGCAATCAGCCCCAGCATTTT | CSVDRQGRGNQPQHF
. | TRBJ2-5 | TRBD2 | TRBV7-7 | TGTGCTAGCAGCTTAGGGAGTAGCGGGAGAGAGACCCAGTACTTC | CASSLGSSGRETQYF
. | TRBJ1-2 | . | TRBV30 | TGTGCCTGGAGTGAGGGGTTTGGCTACACCTTC | CAWSEGFGYTF
. | TRBJ2-7 | TRBD1 | TRBV10-3 | TGTGCCATCAGTAGACAGGGTGGCTCCTACGAGCAGTACTTC | CAISRQGGSYEQYF
. | TRBJ1-1 | TRBD1 | TRBV28 | TGTGCCAGCAGCCAAGGACAGGGTGAAGCTTTCTTT | CASSQGQGEAFF
once | TRBJ2-3 | . | TRBV6-5 | TGTGCCAGCAGGAAATTAACGGGATCCACAGATACGCAGTATTTT | CASRKLTGSTDTQYF
few | TRBJ2-2 | TRBD2 | TRBV19 | TGTGCCAGTACCAACTCGGGACTAGAGGGGACCGGGGAGCTGTTTTTT | CASTNSGLEGTGELFF
. | TRBJ1-6 | . | TRBV9 | TGTGCCAGCAGCGGTACAGGGTATAATTCACCCCTCCACTTT | CASSGTGYNSPLHF
. | TRBJ2-1 | TRBD2 | TRBV6-1 | TGTGCCAGCAGTGAGTTAGCGGGTGCCTCCTACAATGAGCAGTTCTTC | CASSELAGASYNEQFF
. | TRBJ1-1 | . | TRBV5-1 | TGCGCCAGCAGCTTGGGGTACACAGCATTGAACACTGAAGCTTTCTTT | CASSLGYTALNTEAFF
. | TRBJ1-2 | . | TRBV28 | TGTGCCAGCAGTTTCATAGCGGGGAGGCATGGCTACACCTTC | CASSFIAGRHGYTF
. | TRBJ2-2 | . | TRBV7-3 | TGTGCCAGCAGCTGGGACGGGACAACGAACACCGGGGAGCTGTTTTTT | CASSWDGTTNTGELFF
few | TRBJ2-7 | TRBD2 | TRBV28 | TGTGCCAGCAGTCTTCCCCCATGGACTAGCGGGAGTTACGAGCAGTACTTC | CASSLPPWTSGSYEQYF
. | TRBJ1-2 | . | TRBV27 | TGTGCCAGCAGTACGTCTCTAATTTTAGGGGGTCGGCATGGCTACACCTTC | CASSTSLILGGRHGYTF
. | TRBJ1-2 | . | TRBV19 | TGTGCCAGTAGTATAACAGGGAACGACTATGGCTACACCTTC | CASSITGNDYGYTF